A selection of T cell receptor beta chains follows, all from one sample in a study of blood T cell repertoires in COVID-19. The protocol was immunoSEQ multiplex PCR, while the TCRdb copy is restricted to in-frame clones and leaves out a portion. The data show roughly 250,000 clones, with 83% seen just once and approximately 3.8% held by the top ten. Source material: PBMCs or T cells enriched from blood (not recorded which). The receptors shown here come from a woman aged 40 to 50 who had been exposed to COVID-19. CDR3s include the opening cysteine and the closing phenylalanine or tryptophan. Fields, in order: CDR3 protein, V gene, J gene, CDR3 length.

cdr3_aa: CASQGGAYPTNYGYTF; v_call: TRBV14; j_call: TRBJ1-2; cdr3_length: 16
cdr3_aa: CASSPPQGTDTQYF; v_call: TRBV7-9; j_call: TRBJ2-3; cdr3_length: 14
cdr3_aa: CAISESRGNSYNSPLHF; v_call: TRBV10-3; j_call: TRBJ1-6; cdr3_length: 17
cdr3_aa: CASSHGVDYGYTF; v_call: TRBV19; j_call: TRBJ1-2; cdr3_length: 13
cdr3_aa: CASSLAGWDNQFF; v_call: TRBV7-2; j_call: TRBJ2-1; cdr3_length: 13
cdr3_aa: CASSSSQGFYNEQFF; v_call: TRBV28; j_call: TRBJ2-1; cdr3_length: 15
cdr3_aa: CASRGDINSPLHF; v_call: TRBV6-5; j_call: TRBJ1-6; cdr3_length: 13
cdr3_aa: CAWSLTGDTEAFF; v_call: TRBV30; j_call: TRBJ1-1; cdr3_length: 13
cdr3_aa: CASSLGDRATGELFF; v_call: TRBV28; j_call: TRBJ2-2; cdr3_length: 15
cdr3_aa: CASSMGAANYNEQFF; v_call: TRBV19; j_call: TRBJ2-1; cdr3_length: 15
cdr3_aa: CASSLSGLGYEQYF; v_call: TRBV7-9; j_call: TRBJ2-7; cdr3_length: 14
cdr3_aa: CSVEGRGPPYEQYF; v_call: TRBV29-1; j_call: TRBJ2-7; cdr3_length: 14
cdr3_aa: CASSSNVNSPLHF; v_call: TRBV5-1; j_call: TRBJ1-6; cdr3_length: 13
cdr3_aa: CASSQVSGTRSGANVLTF; v_call: TRBV4-2; j_call: TRBJ2-6; cdr3_length: 18
cdr3_aa: CASSPRQGYTDTQYF; v_call: TRBV18; j_call: TRBJ2-3; cdr3_length: 15
cdr3_aa: CASTDRGGHQPQHF; v_call: TRBV28; j_call: TRBJ1-5; cdr3_length: 14
cdr3_aa: CASSTAGTVSNQPQHF; v_call: TRBV5-6; j_call: TRBJ1-5; cdr3_length: 16
cdr3_aa: CASSFVQGSNQPQHF; v_call: TRBV7-2; j_call: TRBJ1-5; cdr3_length: 15
cdr3_aa: CASSLGTAGVKLFF; v_call: TRBV5-6; j_call: TRBJ1-4; cdr3_length: 14
cdr3_aa: CASSYAGQGSYNEQFF; v_call: TRBV6-5; j_call: TRBJ2-1; cdr3_length: 16
cdr3_aa: CASSPTDGRNYGYTF; v_call: TRBV28; j_call: TRBJ1-2; cdr3_length: 15
cdr3_aa: CASSVRTSGATDTQYF; v_call: TRBV11-2; j_call: TRBJ2-3; cdr3_length: 16
cdr3_aa: CASSLEWAQETQYF; v_call: TRBV5-6; j_call: TRBJ2-5; cdr3_length: 14
cdr3_aa: CASSLYGGADTQYF; v_call: TRBV11-2; j_call: TRBJ2-3; cdr3_length: 14
cdr3_aa: CASSESGYGYTF; v_call: TRBV2; j_call: TRBJ1-2; cdr3_length: 12
cdr3_aa: CASSHQETGREKLFF; v_call: TRBV3-1/TRBV3-2; j_call: TRBJ1-4; cdr3_length: 15
cdr3_aa: CASSLDGTGDGNTIYF; v_call: TRBV5-4; j_call: TRBJ1-3; cdr3_length: 16
cdr3_aa: CANLTGANTGELFF; v_call: TRBV10-3; j_call: TRBJ2-2; cdr3_length: 14
cdr3_aa: CASSRVRGRNSPLHF; v_call: TRBV11-2; j_call: TRBJ1-6; cdr3_length: 15
cdr3_aa: CASSLAGGGHSYEQYF; v_call: TRBV5-4; j_call: TRBJ2-7; cdr3_length: 16
cdr3_aa: CASSFGGYTEAFF; v_call: TRBV19; j_call: TRBJ1-1; cdr3_length: 13
cdr3_aa: CASSQQQVTYEQYF; v_call: TRBV3-1/TRBV3-2; j_call: TRBJ2-7; cdr3_length: 14
cdr3_aa: CASSPPIDRGLQPQHF; v_call: TRBV18; j_call: TRBJ1-5; cdr3_length: 16